These 14 T cell receptor beta chains were sequenced from one sample in a study of T cell clonality in common variable immunodeficiency. The repertoire was sequenced with immunoSEQ multiplex PCR; TCRdb's copy has only in-frame clones and lacks some. The sample yields approximately 20,000 clones, without any singletons. Study-level points and caveats: Reportedly, TCR beta sequences from common variable immunodeficiency showed fewer deletions and N-nucleotide insertions.

The antigens for these receptors are not known. What was sequenced was peripheral blood mononuclear cells. The receptors derive from a human donor with common variable immunodeficiency.

The sample holds many counts of this clone. The CDR3 end is not reached by the read, which stops 3 residues before it; the germline J gene fills it in. The chain recombines TRBV12-3 or TRBV12-4 with TRBJ2-5; TRBD2 matches 14 bases. The length of the CDR3 is 15 residues. The V gene end was trimmed by 6 bases and the J gene end by 4 bases; junction bases not matched to a gene: 4. CDR3 sequence reads: CASSRTSGGRETQYF. CDR3 DNA (partial): TGTGCCAGCAGCCGGACTAGCGGGGGGCGAGAGACC.

Ten or more counts support this clone. The CDR3 end is not reached by the read, which stops 3 residues before it; the germline J gene fills it in. The chain links TRBV5-1 to TRBJ2-7; 9 bases are a match to TRBD1. Unmatched junction bases numbered 10, after V lost 4 bases and J lost 2 bases. Germline lookup yields CDR1 SGHRS and CDR2 YFSETQ. CDR3 length: 16 amino acids. The CDR3 region is CASSTLPGTGTYEQYF. CDR3 bases read: TGCGCCAGCAGCACCCTCCCCGGGACAGGGACCTACGAG.

This clone was recorded at least ten times. The CDR3 DNA, read in part, is TGTGCCAGCAGTGAGAAGACTAGCGGGGGCAATGAG. Its protein is CASSEKTSGGNE. Given in full, the CDR3 is CASSEKTSGGNEQFF. The V and J genes are TRBV6-4 and TRBJ2-1; 12 bases are a match to TRBD2. The missing CDR3 end, 3 residues past where the read stops, is filled in from the germline J gene. With V trimmed by 3 bases and J by 6 bases, 3 bases remained unmatched. Germline loops: CDR1 MRHNA, CDR2 SNTAGT. CDR3 size: 15 residues.

The table lists this clone with many counts. The read ends 3 residues before the CDR3 terminus; that terminus is restored from the germline J gene. J is TRBJ2-1 and V is TRBV7-6; 9 bases map to TRBD2. The CDR3 is made up of 16 amino acids. Germline CDR1 is SGHVS and CDR2 is FNYEAQ. The junction had 16 bases not matched to a gene; V was cut back by 8 bases and J by 8 bases. The CDR3 DNA, read in part, is TGTGCCAGCGCCTACCCCCCTGCGGGGGGGATCCATGAG. Protein: CASAYPPAGGIHE. The whole CDR3 reads CASAYPPAGGIHEQFF.

This clone was seen many times. The read ends 3 residues early relative to the CDR3; the germline J gene fills the gap. J is TRBJ2-5 and V is TRBV7-2; D is perhaps TRBD2 (6 bases). The CDR3 extends over 13 amino acids. V was trimmed by 3 bases and J by 2 bases, leaving 7 bases between them. Germline V gene data show CDR1 as SGHTA and CDR2 as FQGNSA. CDR3 protein: CASSFRGQETQYF. CDR3 bases read: TGTGCCAGCAGCTTTCGGGGGCAAGAGACC. The complete variable domain, with remaining parts taken from reference TRBV7-2 and TRBJ2-5, reads GAGVSQSPSNKVTEKGKDVELRCDPISGHTALYWYRQSLGQGLEFLIYFQGNSAPDKSGLPSDRFSAERTGGSVSTLTIQRTQQEDSAVYLCASSFRGQETQYFGPGTRLLVL.

This clone has a count of ten or more. The CDR3 is cut off 3 residues early in the read; its end comes from the germline J gene. This chain connects TRBV7-8 to TRBJ2-2; 8 bases agree with TRBD1. The germline gives CDR1 SGHVS, CDR2 FQNEAQ. J lost 4 bases, V lost 3 bases, and 4 bases had no gene match. The CDR3 length is 15 residues. The CDR3 loop reads CASSLSGTGTGELFF. The part of the CDR3 DNA that was read is TGTGCCAGCAGCTTGTCCGGGACAGGCACCGGGGAG.

There are many counts of this clone. The read ends 3 residues before the CDR3 terminus; that terminus is restored from the germline J gene. This sequence joins TRBV14 and TRBJ1-6; D is ambiguous. V lost 1 base, J lost 0 bases, and 10 bases lay in between. Germline V CDR1 and CDR2: SGHDN, FVKESK. This CDR3 comprises 17 residues. CDR3 protein: CASSQGWHLSYNSPLHF. The CDR3 DNA, read in part, is TGTGCCAGCAGCCAAGGGTGGCACCTCTCCTATAATTCACCC.

This clone was counted ten times or more. The read stops 3 residues short of the end of the CDR3; the missing end is completed from the germline J gene. The V and J genes are TRBV6-2 or TRBV6-3 and TRBJ2-2; D perhaps matches TRBD1 (6 bases). The length of the CDR3 is 16 residues. Trimming cost V 2 bases and J 7 bases, with 17 bases left between them. Germline assignment: CDR1 MNHEY and CDR2 SVGEGT. Partial CDR3 DNA: TGTGCCAGCAGTTACCTGGGGGCAGGGTCTGACGGGGAG. Its protein product is CASSYLGAGSDGE. Given in full, the CDR3 is CASSYLGAGSDGELFF.

This clone was seen repeatedly, ten times or more. Read data end 3 residues before the CDR3 end; the end is taken from the germline J gene. The identical CDR3 is also encoded by other nucleotide sequences in the sample. The rearrangement uses TRBV5-6 and TRBJ1-5; D unclear. The V and J ends lost 3 bases and 9 bases respectively, with 13 bases between them. Germline loops: CDR1 SGHDT, CDR2 YYEEEE. CDR3 length equals 13 residues. The sequenced CDR3 bases are TGTGCCAGCAGCTCCGGTGGGCTTTGGCCC. It yields the protein CASSSGGLWP. The full-length CDR3 reads as CASSSGGLWPQHF.

The sample holds many counts of this clone. The read ends 3 residues early relative to the CDR3; the germline J gene fills the gap. The V gene is TRBV5-5, the J gene TRBJ1-5; the D gene is possibly TRBD1 (5 bases). CDR3 length equals 15 residues. Per germline, CDR1 SGHKS and CDR2 YYEKEE (reference sequence). V shed 1 base and J shed 4 bases, with 12 bases lying between them. The CDR3 protein is CASSLSVQENQPQHF. The CDR3 bases that were read are TGTGCCAGCAGCTTGTCGGTACAGGAAAATCAGCCC.

This clone was observed a few times. The read terminates 3 residues before the CDR3 end, so the remaining end is supplied by the germline J gene. V and J are TRBV5-1 and TRBJ2-7; 8 bases align to TRBD1. The CDR3 runs 15 residues. The junction had 11 bases not matched to a gene; V was cut back by 4 bases and J by 5 bases. From germline, CDR1 is SGHRS and CDR2 YFSETQ. The CDR3 DNA, read in part, is TGCGCCAGCAGCCCCCGTTTTGACAGGGGCGACGAG. It is translated as CASSPRFDRGDE. The CDR3 reads in full as CASSPRFDRGDEQYF.

Only a few counts were recorded for this clone. A much larger clone differs from this one at a single base, so this may be a read error. The CDR3 end is not reached by the read, which stops 3 residues before it; the germline J gene fills it in. The V and J genes are TRBV2 and TRBJ1-5; 10 nucleotides line up with TRBD1. The CDR3 is 16 residues long. The germline V gene has CDR1 SNHLY and CDR2 FYNNEI. Germline trimming cut 3 bases from V and 7 bases from J; bases unmatched to any gene: 9. The sequenced CDR3 bases are TGTGCCAGCAGTGATCTGGGACAGGGGCACAAGCAGCCC. It translates to CASSDLGQGHKQP. The whole CDR3 is CASSDLGQGHKQPQHF.

This clone was seen many times. From the germline J gene comes the end of the CDR3, since the read stops 3 residues before it. The chain combines TRBV29-1 with TRBJ2-3; D possibly corresponds to TRBD2 (7 bases). CDR1 and CDR2 (germline): SQVTM, ANQGSEA. The CDR3 contains 15 residues. V lost 1 base and J lost 3, with 14 bases in between. CDR3 bases read: TGCAGCGTTGAAGGGCGCGGGGGCAGGACAGATACG. It encodes CSVEGRGGRTDT. In full, the CDR3 is CSVEGRGGRTDTQYF.

This clone occurred many times. The CDR3 end lies 3 residues beyond the end of the read and is filled in from the germline J gene. The chain uses TRBV12-3 or TRBV12-4 and TRBJ1-5; possibly TRBD1 for D (5 bases). The V and J ends lost 6 bases and 6 bases respectively, with 9 bases between them. The CDR3 is 12 amino acids. The DNA read from the CDR3 is TGTGCCAGCAGACAGGACCGTCAGCCC. Its translation: CASRQDRQP. The full CDR3 is CASRQDRQPQHF.